This TCR beta chain was identified during a study of cytomegalovirus exposure and HLA in healthy donors. General study points: Analyzed later, most CMV-associated TCR beta chains appeared HLA-restricted. A likely sequencing artifact accounted for one observed cluster of highly shared sequence variants. Using the classifier, cytomegalovirus status was reportedly diagnosed with high specificity and sensitivity.

Germline V gene sequence: CDR1 MNHEY, CDR2 SVGAGI. The CDR3 extends over 15 amino acids. Trimming shortened V by 6 bases and J by 3 bases, and 17 bases separated the two germline ends. On this clone itself: As yet, its antigen is unknown.

With 60 Vbeta and 13 Jbeta primers, the PCR was carried out. The protocol was immunoSEQ multiplex PCR, while the TCRdb copy is restricted to in-frame clones and leaves out a portion. The data show some 140,000 clones, 60% to 80% seen once. Input material: PBMCs. The TCR sequence derives from a young man in good health and CMV-seronegative. The V and J genes are TRBV6-5 and TRBJ1-1, with D perhaps matching TRBD1 (5 bases). Written as DNA, the CDR3 is TGTGCCAGCAGACTCATCGCGGGGGGTGACACTGAAGCTTTCTTT. Translating it yields CASRLIAGGDTEAFF.